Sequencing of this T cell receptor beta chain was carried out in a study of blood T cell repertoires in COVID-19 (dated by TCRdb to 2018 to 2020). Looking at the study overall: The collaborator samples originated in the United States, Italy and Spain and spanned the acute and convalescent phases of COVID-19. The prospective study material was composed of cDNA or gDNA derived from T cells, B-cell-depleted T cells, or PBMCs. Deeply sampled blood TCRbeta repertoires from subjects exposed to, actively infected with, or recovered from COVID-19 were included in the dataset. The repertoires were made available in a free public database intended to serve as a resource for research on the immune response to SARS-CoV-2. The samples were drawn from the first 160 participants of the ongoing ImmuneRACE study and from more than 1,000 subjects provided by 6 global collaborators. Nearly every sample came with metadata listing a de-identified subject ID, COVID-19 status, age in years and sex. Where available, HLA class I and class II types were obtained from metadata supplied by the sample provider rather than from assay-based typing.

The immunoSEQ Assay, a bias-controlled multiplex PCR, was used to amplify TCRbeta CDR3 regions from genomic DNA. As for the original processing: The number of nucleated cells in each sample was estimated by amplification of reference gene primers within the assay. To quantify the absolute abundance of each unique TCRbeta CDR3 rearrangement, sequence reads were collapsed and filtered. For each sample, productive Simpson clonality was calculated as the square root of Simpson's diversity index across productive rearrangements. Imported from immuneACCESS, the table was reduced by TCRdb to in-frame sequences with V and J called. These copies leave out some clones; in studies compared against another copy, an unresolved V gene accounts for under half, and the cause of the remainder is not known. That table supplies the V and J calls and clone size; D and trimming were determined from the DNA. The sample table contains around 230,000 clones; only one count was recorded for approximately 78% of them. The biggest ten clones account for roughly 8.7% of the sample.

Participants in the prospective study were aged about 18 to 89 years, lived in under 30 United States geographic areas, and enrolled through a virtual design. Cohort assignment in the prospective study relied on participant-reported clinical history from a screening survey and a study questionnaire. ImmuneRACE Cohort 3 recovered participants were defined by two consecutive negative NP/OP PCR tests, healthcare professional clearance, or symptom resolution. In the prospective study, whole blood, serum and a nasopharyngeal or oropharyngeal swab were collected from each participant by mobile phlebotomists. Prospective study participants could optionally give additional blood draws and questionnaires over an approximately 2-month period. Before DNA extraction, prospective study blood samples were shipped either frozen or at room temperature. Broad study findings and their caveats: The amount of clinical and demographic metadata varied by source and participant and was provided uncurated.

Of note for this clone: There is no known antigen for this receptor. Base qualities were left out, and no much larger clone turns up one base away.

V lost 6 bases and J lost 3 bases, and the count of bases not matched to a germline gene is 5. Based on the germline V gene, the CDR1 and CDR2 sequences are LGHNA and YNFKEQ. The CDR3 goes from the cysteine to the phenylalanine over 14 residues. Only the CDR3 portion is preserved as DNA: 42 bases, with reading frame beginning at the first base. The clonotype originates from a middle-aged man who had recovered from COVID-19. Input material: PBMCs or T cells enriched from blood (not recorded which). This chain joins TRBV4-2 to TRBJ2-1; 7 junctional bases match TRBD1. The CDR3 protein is CASSHGQVYNEQFF. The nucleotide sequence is TGTGCCAGCAGTCACGGACAGGTCTACAATGAGCAGTTCTTC.